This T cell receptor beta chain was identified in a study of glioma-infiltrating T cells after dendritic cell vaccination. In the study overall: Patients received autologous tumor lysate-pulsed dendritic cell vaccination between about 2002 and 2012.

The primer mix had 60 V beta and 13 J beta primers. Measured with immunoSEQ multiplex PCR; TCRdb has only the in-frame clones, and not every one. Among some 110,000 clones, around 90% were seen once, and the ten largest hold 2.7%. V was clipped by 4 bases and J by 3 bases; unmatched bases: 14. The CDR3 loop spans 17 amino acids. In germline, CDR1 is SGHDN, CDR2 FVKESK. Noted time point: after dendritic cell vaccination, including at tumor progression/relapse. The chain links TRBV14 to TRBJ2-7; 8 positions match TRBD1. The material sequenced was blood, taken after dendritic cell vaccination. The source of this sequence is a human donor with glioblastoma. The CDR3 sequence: CASSPMTGAGPYYEQYF. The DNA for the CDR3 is TGTGCCAGCAGCCCAATGACAGGGGCAGGACCATACTACGAGCAGTACTTC. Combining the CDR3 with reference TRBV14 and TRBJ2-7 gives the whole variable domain EAGVTQFPSHSVIEKGQTVTLRCDPISGHDNLYWYRRVMGKEIKFLLHFVKESKQDESGMPNNRFLAERTGGTYSTLKVQPAELEDSGVYFCASSPMTGAGPYYEQYFGPGTRLTVT.